The source of this TCR beta chain is a study of response to subunit inactivated influenza vaccine. The study's findings and limits: Each seasonal influenza vaccination recruits few new T cells, the authors suggested.

Comments on this clonotype: Its antigen is as yet unknown.

The CDR3 sequence is 17 residues long. CDR1 is SGHRS and CDR2 is YFSETQ in the germline V gene. Trimming took 4 bases from V and 0 from J; bases not matched to a gene: 8. Using its own MiXCR run on the RT-PCR reads, TCRdb lists one record per CDR3 protein. The sample includes about 240,000 distinct CDR3 sequences, approximately 12% of them seen just once. Sequences were derived from non-naive T cells sorted from PBMCs, sampled less than 15 days before vaccination. J is TRBJ2-2 and V is TRBV5-1, with 8 nucleotides matching TRBD1. The clonotype comes from a man between 45 and 60 years old who received an inactivated influenza vaccine. The CDR3 spells CASSHSLTGANTGELFF. CDR3 DNA sequence: TGCGCCAGCAGCCATAGCCTGACAGGGGCGAACACCGGGGAGCTGTTTTTT.